A single sample gave rise to the 15 T cell receptor beta chains below, sequenced in a study of Graves' ophthalmopathy and Graves' hyperthyroidism. Amplifying from RNA transcripts, the study obtained TCR beta CDR3 regions. The first round was an RT-PCR with HTBI primers, and the second round was a multiplex PCR. MiXCR was run by TCRdb on the multiplex PCR reads, yielding one entry per CDR3 protein. The profile shows a few hundred thousand distinct CDR3 sequences, about 17% of them singletons. Sequenced: peripheral blood. The receptors derive from an adult woman with stable Graves' hyperthyroidism.

This clonotype was detected many times. The chain is built from TRBV7-9 and TRBJ2-6; D uncertain. Trimming left V 5 bases short and J 8 bases short, with 13 bases between. The CDR3 covers 14 residues. CDR1 and CDR2 from the germline V gene are SEHNR and FQNEAQ (reference sequence). The chain's CDR3 is CASSLNLVTNVLTF. As DNA, the CDR3 is TGTGCCAGCAGCCTGAACCTGGTGACCAACGTCCTGACTTTC.

About this clonotype itself: At one end the junction does not follow the germline gene, possibly because of a read error. This chain connects TRBV12-5 to TRBJ1-5, with D hard to call. From germline, CDR1 is LGHNT and CDR2 FRNRAP. The CDR3 covers 15 residues. The CDR3 spells CASGLGDPSYQPQHF. The CDR3 bases are TGTGCTAGTGGTTTGGGGGATCCTAGCTATCAGCCCCAGCATTTT.

This clonotype appeared many times. This rearrangement joins TRBV11-2 to TRBJ2-7; 10 bases map to TRBD2. CDR3 length: 16 residues. V lost 0 bases to trimming and J lost 0 bases; unmatched junction nucleotides: 2. Germline CDR1 reads SGHAT; CDR2 reads FQNNGV. CDR3 bases: TGTGCCAGCAGCTTAGACCCTAGCGGGAGCTCCTACGAGCAGTACTTC. Translating it yields CASSLDPSGSSYEQYF. The entire variable domain, with the rest obtained from reference TRBV11-2 and TRBJ2-7, is as follows: EAGVAQSPRYKIIEKRQSVAFWCNPISGHATLYWYQQILGQGPKLLIQFQNNGVVDDSQLPKDRFSAERLKGVDSTLKIQPAKLEDSAVYLCASSLDPSGSSYEQYFGPGTRLTVT.

This clonotype showed up many times. V is TRBV27 and J is TRBJ2-7, with TRBD1 identical over 7 bases. V shed 10 bases and J 9 bases; nucleotides not matched to a gene: 12. Germline values: CDR1 MNHEY, CDR2 SMNVEV (reference sequence). The CDR3 is 12 amino acids. The CDR3 sequence: CATGQAALGQYF. CDR3 bases: TGTGCCACTGGACAGGCTGCACTAGGGCAGTACTTC.

This clonotype was detected ten times or more. J is TRBJ2-7 and V is TRBV28; 7 positions match TRBD2. Germline CDR1 MDHEN, CDR2 SYDVKM. The J segment lost 3 bases and the V segment lost 5 bases, leaving 7 bases of the junction unmatched. The length of the CDR3 is 14 residues. CDR3 protein: CASSLTSANYEQYF. CDR3 coding DNA: TGTGCCAGCAGTCTCACTAGCGCTAACTACGAGCAGTACTTC.

This clonotype has at least ten counts. CDR3 amino acids: CASSLVGAYEQYF. CDR3 DNA: TGTGCCAGCAGTTTAGTGGGCGCCTACGAGCAGTACTTC. The chain is built from TRBV12-3 or TRBV12-4 and TRBJ2-7; D is unresolved. The CDR3 extends over 13 amino acids. The V gene lost 1 base and the J gene lost 2 bases, with 6 bases spanning the gap.

Many counts were recorded for this clonotype. V usage is TRBV5-5 and J usage is TRBJ2-7; D not resolved. Per germline, CDR1 SGHKS and CDR2 YYEKEE (reference sequence). The CDR3 loop spans 14 amino acids. V was clipped by 0 bases and J by 0 bases, with 7 bases between them. CDR3 DNA sequence: TGTGCCAGCAGCTTGGCCCATGCCTCCTACGAGCAGTACTTC. Translation: CASSLAHASYEQYF.

In this sample, this clonotype turned up many times. One end of the junction does not line up with germline, which may come from a read error. This chain uses TRBV6-5 with TRBJ2-7; D gene unclear. CDR1 and CDR2 (germline): MNHEY, SVGAGI. This CDR3 is 10 amino acids long. CDR3 sequence (DNA): TGTGCAGCCGGGTCCTCCGAGCAGTACTTC. This translates into CAAGSSEQYF.

This clonotype was recorded many times. This sequence joins TRBV20-1 and TRBJ1-2; D remains ambiguous. CDR3 length: 12 amino acids. Deletions cut 2 bases from V and 10 bases from J, with 14 bases between. Germline V lookup: CDR1 DFQATT, CDR2 SNEGSKA (reference sequence). CDR3: CSARRTSADYTF. The CDR3 DNA reads TGCAGTGCTAGACGGACTTCGGCCGACTACACCTTC.

This clonotype showed up many times. The genes are TRBV28 and TRBJ1-2; 8 nucleotides match TRBD1. V trimming: 4 bases; J trimming: 6 bases; junction bases outside the gene matches: 7. The CDR3 contains 14 residues. Germline V lookup: CDR1 MDHEN, CDR2 SYDVKM. CDR3 nucleotides: TGTGCCAGCAGTTCCAGGGGGCGAGTTAATGGCTACACCTTC. Its protein product is CASSSRGRVNGYTF.

The rearrangement links TRBV12-3 or TRBV12-4 to TRBJ2-7; D is unresolved. Trimming removed 6 bases from V and 3 bases from J, with 12 bases in between. The CDR3 sequence is 13 residues long. CDR3 loop: CASSGLTGYEQYF. Written as DNA, the CDR3 is TGTGCCAGCAGCGGCCTTACCGGCTACGAGCAGTACTTC.

This clonotype was counted many times. V is TRBV4-1 and J is TRBJ1-2; no firm D call. Trimming pared 2 bases from V and 6 bases from J, leaving 7 bases between. Germline V gene data show CDR1 as MGHRA and CDR2 as YSYEKL. The CDR3 spans 12 residues. The CDR3, as DNA: TGCGCCAGCAGCCAAAACCCGGATGGCTACACCTTC. Translation: CASSQNPDGYTF.

This clonotype has a count of ten or more. This chain connects TRBV24-1 to TRBJ2-5; possibly TRBD1 for D (5 bases). V lost 4 bases to trimming and J lost 1 base, with 15 bases between them. The CDR3 totals 16 residues. Per germline, CDR1 KGHDR and CDR2 SFDVKD. CDR3 residues: CATSETHPTGQETQYF. CDR3 in DNA: TGTGCCACCAGTGAAACTCATCCTACAGGCCAAGAGACCCAGTACTTC.

This clonotype occurred many times. The chain combines TRBV7-3 with TRBJ1-1, with D perhaps TRBD1 (6 bases). Trimming removed 4 bases from V and 4 bases from J, with 16 bases in between. Germline CDR1 reads SGHTA; CDR2 reads FQGTGA. This CDR3 is 15 amino acids long. The CDR3 reads CASSSPESGATEAFF. CDR3 DNA: TGTGCCAGCAGCTCACCCGAATCAGGGGCCACTGAAGCTTTCTTT.

There are many counts of this clonotype. This chain joins TRBV14 and TRBJ1-1; possible D gene TRBD1, 5 bases. The V gene's germline CDR1 is SGHDN and CDR2 FVKESK. The CDR3 runs to 17 residues. Trimming removed 4 bases from V and 1 base from J, with 19 bases in between. In DNA, the CDR3 is TGTGCCAGCAGCCCCCTGGGCAGGGCAGGGAAGAACACTGAAGCTTTCTTT. This gives the protein CASSPLGRAGKNTEAFF.